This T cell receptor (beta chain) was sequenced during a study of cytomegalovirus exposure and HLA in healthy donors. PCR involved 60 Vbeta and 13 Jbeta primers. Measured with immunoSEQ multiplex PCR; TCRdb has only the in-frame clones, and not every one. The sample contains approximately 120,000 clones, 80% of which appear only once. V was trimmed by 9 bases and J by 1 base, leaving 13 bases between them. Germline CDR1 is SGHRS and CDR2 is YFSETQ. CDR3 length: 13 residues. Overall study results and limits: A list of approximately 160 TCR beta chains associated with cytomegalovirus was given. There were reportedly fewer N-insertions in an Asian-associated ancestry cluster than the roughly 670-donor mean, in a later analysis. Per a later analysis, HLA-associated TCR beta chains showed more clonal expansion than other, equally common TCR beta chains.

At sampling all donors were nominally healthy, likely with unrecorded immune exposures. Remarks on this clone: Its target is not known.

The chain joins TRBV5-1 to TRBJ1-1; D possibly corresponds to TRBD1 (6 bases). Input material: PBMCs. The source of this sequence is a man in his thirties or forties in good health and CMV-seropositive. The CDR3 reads CATSGEGNTEAFF. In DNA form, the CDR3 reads TGCGCCACATCAGGGGAAGGGAACACTGAAGCTTTCTTT.